What follows are 22 T cell receptor beta chains derived from one specimen sequenced in a study of CD4 T cells in relation to SARS-CoV-2 and coronaviruses. CD4+ T cells from unexposed donors were obtained before the COVID-19 pandemic (2011-2018). Sequencing used immunoSEQ multiplex PCR; TCRdb keeps in-frame clones, though not all of them. The sample holds about 55,000 clones, 86% seen once. Sequences were obtained from memory CD4+ T cells from PBMCs. These receptors were collected from a human donor in good health.

The chain recombines TRBV10-2 with TRBJ2-7; TRBD2 matches at 7 bases. Germline trimming cut 0 bases from V and 2 bases from J; bases unmatched to any gene: 7. The germline V gene has CDR1 WSHSY and CDR2 SAAADI. The CDR3 loop spans 16 amino acids. CDR3 bases: TGCGCCAGCAGTGAGTCTCGGCTAGCGGCGACCTACGAGCAGTACTTC. It translates to CASSESRLAATYEQYF.

The V and J genes are TRBV29-1 and TRBJ2-7; TRBD1 aligns across 9 bases. The CDR3 runs to 14 residues. Trimming at V came to 5 bases and at J to 2 bases, leaving 7 bases not matched to a gene. Per germline, CDR1 SQVTM and CDR2 ANQGSEA. CDR3 residues: CSVRQGVAAYEQYF. CDR3 DNA: TGCAGCGTTCGACAGGGGGTGGCCGCCTACGAGCAGTACTTC.

The V call is TRBV3-1 (or the pseudogene TRBV3-2), the J call TRBJ1-2; D may be TRBD1 (5 bases). Germline V gives CDR1 LGHDT, CDR2 YNNKEL (reference sequence). The CDR3 length is 15 residues. The V and J ends lost 2 bases and 3 bases respectively, with 13 bases between them. The CDR3 region is CASSQPGLNDYGYTF. For the CDR3, the DNA is TGTGCCAGCAGCCAACCGGGACTTAACGACTATGGCTACACCTTC.

This rearrangement joins TRBV6-6 to TRBJ2-3; D tentatively fits TRBD1 or TRBD2 (7 bases each). Between the trimmed V and J ends, which lost 5 bases and 1 base, there was a span of 16 bases. The CDR3 consists of 16 residues. Germline V gene lookup returns CDR1 MNHNY and CDR2 SVGAGI (reference sequence). The CDR3 nucleotides are TGTGCCAGCAGTGCCCAGGGGGGGGTCCGCACAGATACGCAGTATTTT. Translation: CASSAQGGVRTDTQYF.

This rearrangement joins TRBV14 to TRBJ1-2; 11 nucleotides align to TRBD1. CDR1 SGHDN and CDR2 FVKESK come from the germline V gene. Losses at the gene ends were 5 bases for V and 4 bases for J; bases not matched to a gene: 6. This CDR3 region has 15 residues. CDR3 sequence reads: CASSARDRGGYGYTF. The CDR3, as DNA: TGTGCCAGCAGCGCCCGGGACAGGGGGGGCTATGGCTACACCTTC.

This chain joins TRBV14 and TRBJ2-5; 10 nucleotides agree with TRBD2. The CDR3 sequence is 15 residues long. Germline trimming cut 4 bases from V and 4 bases from J; bases unmatched to any gene: 6. Germline-derived CDR1 and CDR2 are SGHDN and FVKESK. DNA for the CDR3: TGTGCCAGCAGCCCCGTCAGCGGGGGGGCAGAGACCCAGTACTTC. It specifies CASSPVSGGAETQYF.

The chain couples TRBV5-1 to TRBJ2-5, with D possibly matching TRBD1 (6 bases). The CDR3 totals 15 residues. Germline assignment: CDR1 SGHRS and CDR2 YFSETQ. V gave up 3 bases and J gave up 5 bases, with 17 bases separating them. The CDR3 coding sequence is TGCGCCAGCAGCTCGACAGGTGGACCGGGGGAGACCCAGTACTTC. Amino acids: CASSSTGGPGETQYF.

V and J are TRBV28 and TRBJ1-2; unclear D gene. The CDR3 is 14 residues long. Germline V CDR1 and CDR2: MDHEN, SYDVKM. V was shortened by 4 bases and J by 2 bases, with 11 bases between the two germline ends. CDR3 coding DNA: TGTGCCAGCAGTTATTCGGTAGCCAACTATGGCTACACCTTC. It encodes CASSYSVANYGYTF.

The chain combines TRBV30 with TRBJ2-7, with TRBD1 matching over 7 bases. Germline V CDR1 and CDR2: GTSNPN, SVGIG (reference sequence). The junction had 12 bases not matched to a gene; V was cut back by 3 bases and J by 7 bases. CDR3 length: 14 residues. CDR3 amino acids: CAWRMTGILGEQYF. The CDR3 region has the DNA TGTGCCTGGAGGATGACAGGGATCTTGGGGGAGCAGTACTTC.

This chain connects TRBV4-2 to TRBJ2-3; 11 nucleotides align to TRBD2. The J segment lost 0 bases and the V segment lost 1 base, leaving 12 bases of the junction unmatched. Germline V lookup: CDR1 LGHNA, CDR2 YNFKEQ. This CDR3 spans 20 amino acids. CDR3 nucleotides: TGTGCCAGCAGCCAAGGTTGGCGGACTAGCGGGTATACTAGCACAGATACGCAGTATTTT. Translating it yields CASSQGWRTSGYTSTDTQYF.

V usage is TRBV5-1 and J usage is TRBJ1-1; no firm D call. Per germline, CDR1 SGHRS and CDR2 YFSETQ. V shed 0 bases and J shed 5 bases, with 17 bases lying between them. This CDR3 has 16 amino acids. The CDR3 DNA reads as TGCGCCAGCAGCTTGGGGACTCCCGGGTTGCGGACTGAAGCTTTCTTT. It yields the protein CASSLGTPGLRTEAFF.

This chain connects TRBV7-2 to TRBJ2-3; 12 bases match TRBD2. The CDR3 totals 16 residues. Germline V gives CDR1 SGHTA, CDR2 FQGNSA. The junction had 2 bases not matched to a gene; V was cut back by 3 bases and J by 1 base. The CDR3 region is CASSFRLAGGTDTQYF. In DNA, the CDR3 is TGTGCCAGCAGCTTTAGACTAGCGGGAGGCACAGATACGCAGTATTTT.

The V call is TRBV19, the J call TRBJ2-5; tentatively, D is TRBD1 (5 bases). The CDR3 extends over 15 amino acids. From germline, CDR1 is LNHDA and CDR2 SQIVND (reference sequence). V lost 1 base, J lost 2 bases, and 11 bases lay in between. CDR3 nucleotides: TGTGCCAGTAGTATAGCCAGGGCCAAACAAGAGACCCAGTACTTC. This gives the protein CASSIARAKQETQYF. Complete variable domain (other parts from reference TRBV19 and TRBJ2-5): DGGITQSPKYLFRKEGQNVTLSCEQNLNHDAMYWYRQDPGQGLRLIYYSQIVNDFQKGDIAEGYSVSREKKESFPLTVTSAQKNPTAFYLCASSIARAKQETQYFGPGTRLLVL.

The J gene is TRBJ2-5, the V gene TRBV25-1; 7 bases line up with TRBD2. This CDR3 region has 16 residues. V was clipped by 2 bases and J by 5 bases; unmatched bases: 11. Germline CDR1 reads MGHDK; CDR2 reads SYGVNS. The CDR3 region is CASSETGMAGAETQYF. The CDR3 DNA reads as TGTGCCAGCAGTGAAACTGGAATGGCGGGAGCGGAGACCCAGTACTTC.

CDR3 nucleotides: TGTGCCACGTGGGAGGGACAGAGCAATCAGCCCCAGCATTTT. Protein: CATWEGQSNQPQHF. The chain uses TRBV10-3 and TRBJ1-5, with 7 nucleotides matching TRBD1. With 10 bases clipped from V and 1 base from J, the junction kept 7 bases outside the gene matches. Germline-derived CDR1 and CDR2 are ENHRY and SYGVKD. The CDR3 covers 14 residues.

The V gene is TRBV5-1, the J gene TRBJ2-5, with TRBD2 matching 8 bases. Per the germline V gene, CDR1 is SGHRS and CDR2 is YFSETQ. This CDR3 comprises 15 residues. V lost 3 bases and J lost 5; bases outside the gene matches: 9. CDR3 protein: CASSSGGGLVETQYF. CDR3 sequence (DNA): TGCGCCAGCAGCTCTGGCGGGGGGCTTGTGGAGACCCAGTACTTC. The entire variable domain, with the rest obtained from reference TRBV5-1 and TRBJ2-5, is as follows: KAGVTQTPRYLIKTRGQQVTLSCSPISGHRSVSWYQQTPGQGLQFLFEYFSETQRNKGNFPGRFSGRQFSNSRSEMNVSTLELGDSALYLCASSSGGGLVETQYFGPGTRLLVL.

This chain connects TRBV19 to TRBJ1-5; D is possibly TRBD1 (6 bases). The CDR3 is 15 amino acids. Trimming shortened V by 5 bases and J by 3 bases, and 14 bases separated the two germline ends. CDR1 LNHDA and CDR2 SQIVND come from the germline V gene (reference sequence). CDR3 residues: CASSVGRGHNQPQHF. The CDR3, as DNA: TGTGCCAGTAGTGTCGGCCGGGGGCACAATCAGCCCCAGCATTTT.

V and J are TRBV15 and TRBJ2-6; 7 nucleotides align to TRBD1. Germline V CDR1 and CDR2: LNHNV, YYDKDF (reference sequence). Trimming cost V 1 base and J 2 bases; bases outside gene matches: 2. The CDR3 consists of 16 residues. CDR3 loop: CATSRGQGAGANVLTF. The CDR3 coding sequence is TGTGCCACCAGCAGAGGCCAGGGGGCTGGGGCCAACGTCCTGACTTTC.

The chain carries TRBV18 and TRBJ2-1, with 7 bases lining up with TRBD1. Germline V gene lookup returns CDR1 KGHSH and CDR2 LQKENI. This CDR3 region has 14 residues. Germline trimming cut 0 bases from V and 5 bases from J; bases unmatched to any gene: 1. CDR3 in DNA: TGTGCCAGCTCACCACCCGGGACAGACAATGAGCAGTTCTTC. This translates into CASSPPGTDNEQFF. The full variable domain, in which reference TRBV18 and TRBJ2-1 provide the parts outside the CDR3, is NAGVMQNPRHLVRRRGQEARLRCSPMKGHSHVYWYRQLPEEGLKFMVYLQKENIIDESGMPKERFSAEFPKEGPSILRIQQVVRGDSAAYFCASSPPGTDNEQFFGPGTRLTVL.

This clone was counted between two and nine times. One junction end does not reproduce the germline sequence, and a read error may be involved. The J gene is TRBJ2-7, the V gene TRBV3-1 (or the pseudogene TRBV3-2); D possibly corresponds to TRBD2 (6 bases). This CDR3 region has 13 residues. Germline V gene lookup returns CDR1 LGHDT and CDR2 YNNKEL (reference sequence). The CDR3 reads CASSQDFKGTLDF. CDR3 nucleotide sequence: TGTGCCAGCAGCCAAGACTTCAAGGGGACTTTGGACTTC.

The chain combines TRBV7-9 with TRBJ2-3; the D is unclear. The CDR3 is 12 amino acids. Germline V gives CDR1 SEHNR, CDR2 FQNEAQ (reference sequence). The V gene lost 6 bases and the J gene lost 4 bases, with 8 bases spanning the gap. CDR3 sequence: CASRVQADTQYF. The CDR3 coding sequence is TGTGCCAGCAGGGTTCAGGCAGATACGCAGTATTTT. Full variable domain (missing parts from reference TRBV7-9 and TRBJ2-3): DTGVSQNPRHKITKRGQNVTFRCDPISEHNRLYWYRQTLGQGPEFLTYFQNEAQLEKSRLLSDRFSAERPKGSFSTLEIQRTEQGDSAMYLCASRVQADTQYFGPGTRLTVL.

With respect to this clone: Other DNA variants within this sample encode the same CDR3. The chain joins TRBV30 to TRBJ1-6; tentative D call: TRBD1 (6 bases). Germline V gene sequence: CDR1 GTSNPN, CDR2 SVGIG (reference sequence). V lost 2 bases and J lost 7, with 9 bases in between. This CDR3 spans 13 amino acids. DNA of the CDR3: TGTGCCTGGAGTCAGGGGTACAATTCACCCCTCCACTTT. Its translation is CAWSQGYNSPLHF.